These 29 T cell receptor beta chains share one sample of origin, sequenced in a study of prognosis after radiotherapy for stage I lung cancer. Multiplex PCR in two rounds served to amplify TCR beta CDR3 from genomic DNA. Every TRBV and TRBJ gene had its own specific primer in first-round PCR. TCRdb passed the multiplex PCR reads through MiXCR, listing each CDR3 protein once. This table holds 10,000 to 15,000 distinct CDR3 sequences, approximately 40% found once. Sequencing used PBMCs, obtained before or after stereotactic body radiation therapy (not recorded which). The receptor set was obtained from a donor at least 50 years old with non-small cell lung cancer.

CDR3 sequence reads: CASSWGREYEQYF. CDR3 sequence (DNA): TGTGCCAGCAGTTGGGGCAGGGAATACGAGCAGTACTTC. The chain is built from TRBV28 and TRBJ2-7; TRBD1 is a possible D gene (5 bases). Trimming took 4 bases from V and 4 from J, leaving 11 bases between them. Germline V gene data show CDR1 as MDHEN and CDR2 as SYDVKM. This CDR3 contains 13 residues.

The chain's CDR3 is CASSSRLGQGARWEKLFF. The CDR3 nucleotides read TGTGCCAGCAGTTCTCGGCTGGGACAGGGGGCGCGCTGGGAAAAACTGTTTTTT. The V gene is TRBV28, the J gene TRBJ1-4, with TRBD1 identical over 12 bases. After removal of 4 bases from V and 8 bases from J, the junction contained 14 bases not matched to a gene. The CDR3 spans 18 residues. In germline, CDR1 is MDHEN, CDR2 SYDVKM.

Concerning this clonotype itself: A much larger clone is a single base away; this may be a read error. This chain connects TRBV7-9 to TRBJ2-5; 12 nucleotides align to TRBD2. The V gene end was trimmed by 1 base and the J gene end by 4 bases; junction bases not matched to a gene: 1. The CDR3 has 15 residues. Per germline, CDR1 SEHNR and CDR2 FQNEAQ (reference sequence). The CDR3 DNA reads TGTGCCAGCAGCTTAGGACTAGCGGGGGTAGAGACCCAGTACTTC. Protein sequence: CASSLGLAGVETQYF.

The chain employs TRBV2 and TRBJ2-5, with D tentatively TRBD2 (5 bases). The CDR3 is 12 amino acids. CDR1 SNHLY and CDR2 FYNNEI come from the germline V gene. V lost 5 bases and J 3 bases, leaving 7 bases between the germline ends. CDR3 nucleotides: TGTGCCAGCAGTTACGGGGAAGAGACCCAGTACTTC. Translating it yields CASSYGEETQYF.

This clonotype was seen ten or more times. The gene calls are TRBV5-1 and TRBJ2-7, with D tentatively TRBD1 (6 bases). The CDR3 runs 13 residues. Germline loops: CDR1 SGHRS, CDR2 YFSETQ. V gave up 5 bases and J gave up 1 base, with 10 bases separating them. The CDR3 nucleotides read TGCGCCAGCAGGAGGACAGTATCCTACGAGCAGTACTTC. Residues: CASRRTVSYEQYF.

This clonotype was detected ten times or more. The CDR3 DNA sequence: TGCAGTGCTAGTAGGGATCCACGGGGCGCTGAAGCTTTCTTT. It codes for CSASRDPRGAEAFF. The chain is built from TRBV20-1 and TRBJ1-1; D might be TRBD1 (5 bases). The CDR3 is made up of 14 amino acids. Germline CDR1 reads DFQATT; CDR2 reads SNEGSKA (reference sequence). V was shortened by 3 bases and J by 6 bases, with 17 bases between the two germline ends.

The rearrangement links TRBV5-1 to TRBJ1-1; D remains ambiguous. CDR1 and CDR2 from the germline V gene are SGHRS and YFSETQ. The CDR3 covers 15 residues. V was trimmed by 4 bases and J by 3 bases, leaving 16 bases between them. In nucleotides, the CDR3 is TGCGCCAGCAGCCCCTTACAGTATCAAGACACTGAAGCTTTCTTT. Translated: CASSPLQYQDTEAFF.

A single count supports this clonotype. One base away lies a much larger clone, so this may be a sequencing read error. This rearrangement joins TRBV5-6 to TRBJ1-1; 8 positions agree with TRBD1. Germline loops: CDR1 SGHDT, CDR2 YYEEEE. The length of the CDR3 is 18 residues. V dropped 2 bases and J dropped 0; count of bases not matched to a gene: 12. The CDR3 coding sequence is TGTGCCAGCAGCTTCTTGCAGGGGGCCGATGACGTGAACACTGAAGCTTTCTTT. Residues: CASSFLQGADDVNTEAFF. Variable domain in full (rest from reference TRBV5-6 and TRBJ1-1): DAGVTQSPTHLIKTRGQQVTLRCSPKSGHDTVSWYQQALGQGPQFIFQYYEEEERQRGNFPDRFSGHQFPNYSSELNVNALLLGDSALYLCASSFLQGADDVNTEAFFGQGTRLTVV.

This clonotype was observed many times. The V call is TRBV27, the J call TRBJ2-1, with 7 bases lining up with TRBD1. This CDR3 has 13 amino acids. Losses at the gene ends were 2 bases for V and 8 bases for J; bases not matched to a gene: 3. Germline values: CDR1 MNHEY, CDR2 SMNVEV (reference sequence). Here the CDR3 reads CASSLGQVYEQFF. CDR3 nucleotide sequence: TGTGCCAGCAGTTTAGGACAGGTCTATGAGCAGTTCTTC.

V and J are TRBV6-1 and TRBJ2-1; TRBD2 agrees at 9 bases. The ends lost 5 bases at V and 1 base at J; junction bases unmatched: 15. CDR1 and CDR2 (germline): MNHNS, SASEGT. The CDR3 is 19 amino acids. CDR3 nucleotide sequence: TGTGCCAGCAGTAGGACAGGAGAGATAGCGGGAGTGTCCTACAATGAGCAGTTCTTC. Translation gives CASSRTGEIAGVSYNEQFF.

This clonotype was counted many times. The chain joins TRBV7-9 to TRBJ2-3; TRBD2 matches 9 bases. Trimming removed 4 bases from V and 2 bases from J; junction bases left unmatched: 7. The germline V gene has CDR1 SEHNR and CDR2 FQNEAQ (reference sequence). This CDR3 has 16 amino acids. The CDR3 loop reads CASSSGTSLITDTQYF. The CDR3 bases are TGTGCCAGCAGCTCCGGGACTAGCCTTATCACAGATACGCAGTATTTT.

This clonotype has a count of ten or more. J is TRBJ2-2 and V is TRBV24-1, with TRBD1 matching over 9 bases. The CDR3 is 18 amino acids. Trimming took 6 bases from V and 1 from J; bases not matched to a gene: 11. Germline CDR1 KGHDR, CDR2 SFDVKD. The CDR3 here is CATSRPGQGFWNTGELFF. CDR3 coding DNA: TGTGCCACCAGTCGCCCGGGACAGGGATTTTGGAACACCGGGGAGCTGTTTTTT.

This clonotype was counted ten times or more. The chain recombines TRBV5-1 with TRBJ2-7, with no clear D. CDR1 and CDR2 from the germline V gene are SGHRS and YFSETQ. The CDR3 runs to 14 residues. V gave up 1 base and J gave up 3 bases, with 11 bases separating them. DNA of the CDR3: TGCGCCAGCAGCTTGACGGCAGAGCGCTACGAGCAGTACTTC. As protein: CASSLTAERYEQYF.

This clonotype appeared a few times. V and J are TRBV6-1 and TRBJ2-1, with TRBD2 matching over 8 bases. This CDR3 is built from 15 residues. CDR1 and CDR2 (germline): MNHNS, SASEGT. V lost 10 bases, J lost 1 base, and 9 bases stayed unmatched. CDR3 sequence reads: CATTTSGGSYNEQFF. CDR3 in DNA: TGTGCCACCACGACCAGCGGGGGTTCCTACAATGAGCAGTTCTTC.

The rearrangement uses TRBV15 and TRBJ2-7, with TRBD2 matching over 9 bases. The ends lost 0 bases at V and 6 bases at J; junction bases unmatched: 6. The CDR3 has 15 residues. Germline V gives CDR1 LNHNV, CDR2 YYDKDF (reference sequence). In nucleotides, the CDR3 is TGTGCCACCAGCAGAGATCTTGCGGGAGGGACCGAGCAGTACTTC. Its translation is CATSRDLAGGTEQYF.

The CDR3 DNA reads TGTGCCAGCAGTTTATCAGCGGGGACCCGCAATCAGCCCCAGCATTTT. Its translation is CASSLSAGTRNQPQHF. The gene calls are TRBV28 and TRBJ1-5, with D tentatively TRBD1 (5 bases). Germline V lookup: CDR1 MDHEN, CDR2 SYDVKM. This CDR3 contains 16 residues. Trimming shortened V by 1 base and J by 2 bases, and 12 bases separated the two germline ends.

This clonotype was found many times. The V gene is TRBV7-9, the J gene TRBJ2-2; D is possibly TRBD1 (6 bases). Germline CDR1 reads SEHNR; CDR2 reads FQNEAQ (reference sequence). The CDR3 totals 15 residues. Trimming removed 5 bases at V and 6 bases at J, with 16 bases between. CDR3 residues: CASSPQGINAGELFF. The DNA for the CDR3 is TGTGCCAGCAGCCCGCAGGGGATTAACGCCGGGGAGCTGTTTTTT.

This chain connects TRBV15 to TRBJ2-1, with D possibly matching TRBD2 (5 bases). Germline-derived CDR1 and CDR2 are LNHNV and YYDKDF (reference sequence). The CDR3 extends over 16 amino acids. V dropped 3 bases and J dropped 1 base, with 13 bases sitting between them. The CDR3 sequence is CATSRGKAVSYNEQFF. CDR3 DNA: TGTGCCACCAGCAGGGGAAAAGCGGTTTCCTACAATGAGCAGTTCTTC.

The J gene is TRBJ2-3, the V gene TRBV6-2 or TRBV6-3; 7 bases line up with TRBD2. The trim removed 2 bases at V and 2 bases at J, leaving 1 base unmatched. The CDR3 consists of 14 residues. CDR1 and CDR2 from the germline V gene are MNHEY and SVGEGT. The CDR3 nucleotides are TGTGCCAGCAGTTACGGGAGGGCCACAGATACGCAGTATTTT. Protein sequence: CASSYGRATDTQYF.

There are many counts of this clonotype. The chain employs TRBV7-9 and TRBJ2-7, with a tentative D call TRBD1 (6 bases). CDR1 SEHNR and CDR2 FQNEAQ come from the germline V gene (reference sequence). The CDR3 extends over 14 amino acids. Trimming removed 3 bases from V and 2 bases from J, with 11 bases in between. CDR3 sequence: CASSLRQDPYEQYF. The DNA of the CDR3 is TGTGCCAGCAGCTTGCGACAGGATCCCTACGAGCAGTACTTC. The full variable domain, in which reference TRBV7-9 and TRBJ2-7 provide the parts outside the CDR3, is DTGVSQNPRHKITKRGQNVTFRCDPISEHNRLYWYRQTLGQGPEFLTYFQNEAQLEKSRLLSDRFSAERPKGSFSTLEIQRTEQGDSAMYLCASSLRQDPYEQYFGPGTRLTVT.

J is TRBJ1-5 and V is TRBV6-2 or TRBV6-3, with D perhaps matching TRBD1 (5 bases). Trimming took 10 bases from V and 3 from J, leaving 19 bases between them. The CDR3 is 15 residues long. CDR1 MNHEY and CDR2 SVGEGT come from the germline V gene. CDR3 amino acids: CAIIPWDGHNQPQHF. The CDR3 coding sequence is TGTGCCATCATTCCATGGGACGGACACAATCAGCCCCAGCATTTT.

Relative to its sample, this clonotype is medium-sized. The chain couples TRBV12-3 or TRBV12-4 to TRBJ2-7; TRBD1 agrees at 9 bases. Unmatched junction bases numbered 12, after V lost 4 bases and J lost 2 bases. CDR3 length equals 17 residues. The CDR3 region has the DNA TGTGCCAGCAGTTCCCCCCCGGGACAGGGACTGACCTACGAGCAGTACTTC. Translating it yields CASSSPPGQGLTYEQYF.

This clonotype is categorized as medium-sized. Here the CDR3 DNA reads TGTGCCAGCAGCTTACAACAGGGTAGCACCGGGGAGCTGTTTTTT. This gives the protein CASSLQQGSTGELFF. The V gene is TRBV11-3, the J gene TRBJ2-2; maybe TRBD1 (6 bases). V shed 2 bases and J shed 4 bases, with 11 bases lying between them. CDR3 length: 15 amino acids. From germline, CDR1 is SGHNT and CDR2 YENEEA. The variable domain in full, completed from reference TRBV11-3 and TRBJ2-2, reads EAGVVQSPRYKIIEKKQPVAFWCNPISGHNTLYWYLQNLGQGPELLIRYENEEAVDDSQLPKDRFSAERLKGVDSTLKIQPAELGDSAVYLCASSLQQGSTGELFFGEGSRLTVL.

CDR3 coding DNA: TGTGCCAGCAGTGTCGGACAGGGGGCTGAGACCCAGTACTTC. Translating gives CASSVGQGAETQYF. The chain joins TRBV6-4 to TRBJ2-5, with TRBD1 matching over 11 bases. The CDR3 consists of 14 residues. Germline trimming cut 4 bases from V and 5 bases from J; bases unmatched to any gene: 3. Germline V CDR1 and CDR2: MRHNA, SNTAGT.

The V and J genes are TRBV28 and TRBJ1-1; weak D call: TRBD1 (6 bases). The V gene lost 5 bases and the J gene lost 7 bases, with 11 bases spanning the gap. Germline assignment: CDR1 MDHEN and CDR2 SYDVKM. The CDR3 is 12 amino acids. The CDR3 region has the DNA TGTGCCAGCAGTCCCGGGGGCAGTGAAGCTTTCTTT. It is translated as CASSPGGSEAFF. The variable domain in full, completed from reference TRBV28 and TRBJ1-1, reads DVKVTQSSRYLVKRTGEKVFLECVQDMDHENMFWYRQDPGLGLRLIYFSYDVKMKEKGDIPEGYSVSREKKERFSLILESASTNQTSMYLCASSPGGSEAFFGQGTRLTVV.

This clonotype was seen repeatedly, ten times or more. The rearrangement links TRBV27 to TRBJ1-2, with D possibly matching TRBD1 (5 bases). Germline CDR1 MNHEY, CDR2 SMNVEV (reference sequence). V gave up 4 bases and J gave up 3 bases, with 15 bases separating them. This CDR3 has 15 residues. The CDR3 DNA reads as TGTGCCAGCAGTTCCGGGGGACGCCCCGACTATGGCTACACCTTC. This encodes CASSSGGRPDYGYTF.

The chain carries TRBV24-1 and TRBJ2-7, with 11 bases identical to TRBD2. The ends lost 10 bases at V and 5 bases at J; junction bases unmatched: 6. CDR1 is KGHDR, CDR2 SFDVKD, per germline. This CDR3 is 13 amino acids long. CDR3 region: CATSTSGSNEQYF. CDR3 DNA sequence: TGTGCCACAAGTACTAGCGGGAGTAACGAGCAGTACTTC.

This clonotype was picked up one time. A much larger clone differs by one base, so this may be a read error. The chain is built from TRBV15 and TRBJ2-5, with D tentatively TRBD1 or TRBD2 (6 bases each). Germline V lookup: CDR1 LNHNV, CDR2 YYDKDF (reference sequence). This CDR3 has 15 amino acids. The CDR3 coding sequence is TGTGCCACCAGAAGAGATCGTCCAGGGGAGGCGACCCAGTACTTC. Translation gives CATRRDRPGEATQYF.

The chain is built from TRBV12-3 or TRBV12-4 and TRBJ1-4; D possibly corresponds to TRBD1 (5 bases). The CDR3 consists of 14 residues. Trimming cost V 3 bases and J 4 bases, with 9 bases left between them. The CDR3 spells CASSLGQGNEKLFF. The CDR3 DNA is TGTGCCAGCAGTTTGGGCCAGGGTAATGAAAAACTGTTTTTT.